The 24 T cell receptor beta chains below were found in one sample sequenced in a study of T cells in localized non-small cell lung cancer. Measured with immunoSEQ multiplex PCR; TCRdb has only the in-frame clones, and not every one. This sample has about 30,000 clones, with approximately 88% found just once. The sequences come from peripheral blood, collected before any cancer treatment. The receptor set was obtained from a female donor older than 55 with stage I lung adenocarcinoma.

The chain joins TRBV2 to TRBJ2-6, with D perhaps matching TRBD2 (5 bases). CDR1 is SNHLY and CDR2 is FYNNEI in the germline V gene. The ends were cut back, 4 bases at V and 3 bases at J, with 10 bases in the middle. The CDR3 is 15 amino acids. The CDR3 is CASSVLRVGANVLTF. CDR3 nucleotide sequence: TGTGCCAGCAGTGTACTGAGGGTTGGGGCCAACGTCCTGACTTTC.

This sequence joins TRBV29-1 and TRBJ2-7; a possible D gene is TRBD1 (5 bases). The length of the CDR3 is 13 residues. V was cut by 1 base and J by 5 bases, with 12 bases left in between. Per germline, CDR1 SQVTM and CDR2 ANQGSEA. As DNA, the CDR3 is TGCAGCGTTGAAGGGTCAGGGTGGCACGAGCAGTACTTC. Amino acid sequence: CSVEGSGWHEQYF.

The chain joins TRBV5-1 to TRBJ1-6, with D unresolved. Germline V gene lookup returns CDR1 SGHRS and CDR2 YFSETQ. V lost 4 bases and J lost 6, with 11 bases in between. This CDR3 comprises 14 residues. The CDR3 loop reads CASSGEWGNSPLHF. The CDR3 DNA follows: TGCGCCAGCAGCGGGGAATGGGGTAATTCACCCCTCCACTTT.

V usage is TRBV25-1 and J usage is TRBJ2-1; 11 bases match TRBD2. Germline CDR1 is MGHDK and CDR2 is SYGVNS. This CDR3 comprises 17 residues. With V trimmed by 5 bases and J by 5 bases, 11 bases remained unmatched. The CDR3 spells CASSPAPGTSGNNEQFF. For the CDR3, the DNA is TGTGCCAGCAGTCCAGCCCCCGGGACTAGCGGTAACAATGAGCAGTTCTTC.

The chain recombines TRBV5-1 with TRBJ2-7, with 13 bases lining up with TRBD2. Germline V gives CDR1 SGHRS, CDR2 YFSETQ. This CDR3 is 16 amino acids long. The ends lost 3 bases at V and 5 bases at J; junction bases unmatched: 8. The CDR3 protein is CASSSLGTSGIDEQYF. The CDR3 DNA sequence: TGCGCCAGCAGCTCCCTCGGGACTAGCGGGATCGACGAGCAGTACTTC.

The rearrangement uses TRBV7-9 and TRBJ1-1, with 8 bases that match TRBD1. The CDR3 extends over 15 amino acids. V shed 5 bases and J 7 bases; nucleotides not matched to a gene: 12. In germline, CDR1 is SEHNR, CDR2 FQNEAQ (reference sequence). CDR3 sequence (DNA): TGTGCCAGCAGCGCCTGGGACAGGCCGCGGGGTGAAGCTTTCTTT. It codes for CASSAWDRPRGEAFF.

The rearrangement uses TRBV2 and TRBJ1-5; 7 positions match TRBD1. The CDR3 consists of 15 residues. CDR1 and CDR2 (germline): SNHLY, FYNNEI. Germline trimming cut 5 bases from V and 6 bases from J; bases unmatched to any gene: 10. Written as DNA, the CDR3 is TGTGCCAGCAGTTTTTCTGACAGGGCGGGTCAGCCCCAGCATTTT. Protein: CASSFSDRAGQPQHF.

The chain recombines TRBV6-5 with TRBJ1-1; a possible D gene is TRBD1 (5 bases). From germline, CDR1 is MNHEY and CDR2 SVGAGI. The V end lost 2 bases, the J end lost 8 bases, and 15 bases lay between the germline ends. There are 14 residues in the CDR3. In nucleotides, the CDR3 is TGTGCCAGCAGTTACCATATAGACAGCTACGAAGCTTTCTTT. This gives the protein CASSYHIDSYEAFF.

This clone was picked up one time. This chain connects TRBV27 to TRBJ2-7; a weak D match, TRBD1 (5 bases). Germline V gives CDR1 MNHEY, CDR2 SMNVEV (reference sequence). The V end lost 5 bases, the J end lost 0 bases, and 17 bases lay between the germline ends. This CDR3 is built from 16 residues. The CDR3 protein is CASSVMGLTSSYEQYF. The CDR3 DNA reads as TGTGCCAGCAGTGTTATGGGGCTCACGAGCTCCTACGAGCAGTACTTC.

The genes are TRBV6-6 and TRBJ2-2; 14 nucleotides match TRBD2. With V trimmed by 6 bases and J by 6 bases, 3 bases remained unmatched. This CDR3 region has 15 residues. From germline, CDR1 is MNHNY and CDR2 SVGAGI (reference sequence). DNA for the CDR3: TGTGCCAGCAGGGGACTAGCGGGGGATGCCGGGGAGCTGTTTTTT. Its protein product is CASRGLAGDAGELFF.

V and J are TRBV20-1 and TRBJ1-2; D call uncertain. The CDR3 covers 10 residues. Per the germline V gene, CDR1 is DFQATT and CDR2 is SNEGSKA (reference sequence). Between the trimmed V and J ends, which lost 6 bases and 5 bases, there was a span of 7 bases. As DNA, the CDR3 is TGCAGTGCGTCAGGATATGGCTACACCTTC. Protein: CSASGYGYTF.

This clone was seen just once. The chain uses TRBV12-5 and TRBJ2-1, with D tentatively TRBD2 (6 bases). CDR1 and CDR2 (germline): LGHNT, FRNRAP. Between the trimmed V and J ends, which lost 7 bases and 3 bases, there was a span of 10 bases. The CDR3 covers 13 residues. The CDR3 is CASVLGGYNEQFF. The CDR3 DNA follows: TGTGCTAGTGTGTTGGGGGGCTACAATGAGCAGTTCTTC.

The rearrangement uses TRBV5-1 and TRBJ2-5, with 11 bases identical to TRBD2. CDR1 and CDR2 from the germline V gene are SGHRS and YFSETQ. This CDR3 is built from 16 residues. The trim removed 4 bases at V and 4 bases at J, leaving 9 bases unmatched. The CDR3 DNA follows: TGCGCCAGCAGCCCTGGGACTAGCGGATTAGGAGAGACCCAGTACTTC. Its protein is CASSPGTSGLGETQYF.

The chain uses TRBV12-5 and TRBJ2-1; the D gene is possibly TRBD1 (5 bases). Deletions cut 3 bases from V and 0 bases from J, with 12 bases between. From germline, CDR1 is LGHNT and CDR2 FRNRAP. CDR3 length: 16 amino acids. CDR3 region: CASGFLLDSSYNEQFF. DNA of the CDR3: TGTGCTAGTGGTTTCCTTCTTGACAGCTCCTACAATGAGCAGTTCTTC.

This sequence joins TRBV29-1 and TRBJ2-1, with TRBD2 matching over 10 bases. The CDR3 covers 13 residues. Germline-derived CDR1 and CDR2 are SQVTM and ANQGSEA. V was pared by 7 bases and J by 4 bases, with 4 bases of the junction left unmatched. CDR3 protein: CSAWTSGYNEQFF. The CDR3 region has the DNA TGCAGCGCCTGGACTAGCGGATACAATGAGCAGTTCTTC.

V gene TRBV6-6 combines with J gene TRBJ1-5; D is ambiguous. Germline CDR1 reads MNHNY; CDR2 reads SVGAGI (reference sequence). The V gene lost 8 bases and the J gene lost 5 bases, with 13 bases spanning the gap. This CDR3 comprises 13 residues. The CDR3 here is CASLSGMDQPQHF. Written as DNA, the CDR3 is TGTGCCAGCCTCTCGGGGATGGATCAGCCCCAGCATTTT.

The CDR3 nucleotides read TGTGCCAGCAGCTTAGGGAGGGATACGCAGTATTTT. This gives the protein CASSLGRDTQYF. The chain combines TRBV28 with TRBJ2-3; a possible D gene is TRBD2 (6 bases). The CDR3 runs to 12 residues. V lost 6 bases and J 6 bases, leaving 10 bases between the germline ends. Germline V gene sequence: CDR1 MDHEN, CDR2 SYDVKM. Full variable domain (missing parts from reference TRBV28 and TRBJ2-3): DVKVTQSSRYLVKRTGEKVFLECVQDMDHENMFWYRQDPGLGLRLIYFSYDVKMKEKGDIPEGYSVSREKKERFSLILESASTNQTSMYLCASSLGRDTQYFGPGTRLTVL.

V is TRBV18 and J is TRBJ2-3, with no clear D. The CDR3 length is 14 residues. The germline gives CDR1 KGHSH, CDR2 LQKENI. The V end lost 6 bases, the J end lost 0 bases, and 10 bases lay between the germline ends. This chain's CDR3 is CASSENPSTDTQYF. The CDR3 DNA follows: TGTGCCAGCTCTGAAAATCCTAGCACAGATACGCAGTATTTT.

The count of this clone is one. This chain links TRBV9 with TRBJ2-1; D gene uncertain. The V end lost 4 bases, the J end lost 0 bases, and 5 bases lay between the germline ends. The CDR3 extends over 13 amino acids. Germline loops: CDR1 SGDLS, CDR2 YYNGEE. CDR3 nucleotides: TGTGCCAGCAGCCAAAGCTCCTACAATGAGCAGTTCTTC. Its protein is CASSQSSYNEQFF.

This chain connects TRBV19 to TRBJ2-2; the D gene is possibly TRBD2 (6 bases). This CDR3 region has 15 residues. Trimming left V 7 bases short and J 1 base short, with 13 bases between. Per the germline V gene, CDR1 is LNHDA and CDR2 is SQIVND (reference sequence). CDR3 sequence reads: CASIMSGLNTGELFF. The CDR3 bases are TGTGCCAGTATCATGAGCGGGCTGAACACCGGGGAGCTGTTTTTT.

This chain uses TRBV4-1 with TRBJ2-3, with unresolved D. Trimming took off 1 base at V and 4 bases at J, with 18 bases between the two ends. The germline V gene encodes CDR1 MGHRA and CDR2 YSYEKL. The CDR3 consists of 17 residues. The CDR3 DNA reads as TGCGCCAGCAGCCAAGTCGACATAGTAGCCTTCGCAGATACGCAGTATTTT. Its protein is CASSQVDIVAFADTQYF.

This clone was counted between two and nine times. The chain carries TRBV10-1 and TRBJ1-2, with D unclear. The CDR3 is 13 amino acids. Germline-derived CDR1 and CDR2 are WNHNN and SYGVQD (reference sequence). Trimming shortened V by 5 bases and J by 0 bases, and 7 bases separated the two germline ends. The CDR3 loop is CASSPDTNYGYTF. The CDR3 DNA sequence: TGCGCCAGCAGTCCCGACACTAACTATGGCTACACCTTC.

This chain joins TRBV10-3 and TRBJ1-2; the D gene is possibly TRBD1 (6 bases). V was trimmed by 0 bases and J by 3 bases, leaving 17 bases between them. The CDR3 length is 17 residues. Germline V CDR1 and CDR2: ENHRY, SYGVKD. CDR3 nucleotide sequence: TGTGCCATCAGTGAGTCTCCAGGGGTGGTCGTTGACTATGGCTACACCTTC. Its protein product is CAISESPGVVVDYGYTF.

The chain couples TRBV4-3 to TRBJ2-1; 7 nucleotides line up with TRBD2. J lost 3 bases, V lost 8 bases, and 13 bases had no gene match. The germline V gene has CDR1 LGHNA and CDR2 YSLEER. The CDR3 consists of 16 residues. The CDR3 loop is CASRRGASGGYNEQFF. The CDR3 nucleotides read TGCGCCAGCCGCCGAGGAGCCTCGGGGGGCTACAATGAGCAGTTCTTC.